The 21 T cell receptor beta chains below all came from one sample that was sequenced in a study of T cells in Graves' hyperthyroidism and ophthalmopathy. From RNA transcripts, TCR beta CDR3 regions were amplified. HTBI primers drove first-round RT-PCR of the TCR CDR3. In TCRdb, the multiplex PCR reads were re-called with MiXCR into one record per CDR3 protein. Of just over 550,000 distinct CDR3 sequences detected, roughly 46% appear once; the ten largest clones hold about 7.9%. Source material: peripheral blood or thyroid tissue (not recorded which). Receptors were obtained from a woman aged 18 to 35 with Graves' hyperthyroidism.

The V call is TRBV7-9, the J call TRBJ2-7, with D unclear. CDR1 and CDR2 from the germline V gene are SEHNR and FQNEAQ (reference sequence). The CDR3 length is 12 residues. Trimming stripped 5 bases from V and 5 bases from J, with 10 bases between. CDR3 DNA: TGTGCCAGCAGCCCTCCGGTTGACGAGCAGTACTTC. It yields the protein CASSPPVDEQYF.

The V gene is TRBV9, the J gene TRBJ2-2, with D unresolved. The CDR3 length is 14 residues. Germline CDR1 and CDR2: SGDLS and YYNGEE. Trimming stripped 0 bases from V and 6 bases from J, with 9 bases between. The CDR3 bases are TGTGCCAGCAGCGTAGATTTCTCCGCCGGGGAGCTGTTTTTT. This translates into CASSVDFSAGELFF.

This clonotype came up many times. This chain joins TRBV7-8 and TRBJ2-5; D is possibly TRBD2 (6 bases). CDR3 length: 10 amino acids. Germline lookup yields CDR1 SGHVS and CDR2 FQNEAQ. The V end was cut by 7 bases, the J end by 9 bases, with 9 bases between. CDR3 sequence: CASMGGAQYF. CDR3 DNA sequence: TGTGCCAGCATGGGCGGGGCCCAGTACTTC.

This clonotype was seen just once. Here the CDR3 reads CASSTPGRSYEQYF. CDR3 nucleotide sequence: TGTGCCAGCAGCACACCGGGACGAAGCTACGAGCAGTACTTC. V gene TRBV7-6 combines with J gene TRBJ2-7; tentatively, D is TRBD1 or TRBD2 (5 bases each). The CDR3 spans 14 residues. The ends were cut back, 5 bases at V and 3 bases at J, with 14 bases in the middle. From germline, CDR1 is SGHVS and CDR2 FNYEAQ.

The rearrangement uses TRBV2 and TRBJ1-1; a possible D gene is TRBD1 (6 bases). CDR1 is SNHLY, CDR2 FYNNEI, per germline. Trimming took 6 bases from V and 3 from J, leaving 14 bases between them. The CDR3 contains 14 residues. This chain's CDR3 is CASSPGEAYTEAFF. The CDR3 nucleotides are TGTGCCAGCAGCCCAGGGGAGGCCTACACTGAAGCTTTCTTT.

As regards this clonotype: The junction departs from the called germline gene at one end, perhaps through a read error. The genes are TRBV12-3 or TRBV12-4 and TRBJ1-5; weak D call: TRBD1 (5 bases). The CDR3 has 13 amino acids. CDR3 residues: CPSNPGLDQPQHF. The CDR3 DNA reads as TGTCCCAGCAACCCGGGGCTCGATCAGCCCCAGCATTTT.

As for this clonotype: The junction does not match germline at one end; this may be a read error. The chain carries TRBV25-1 and TRBJ2-7; D possibly corresponds to TRBD1 (5 bases). The CDR3 runs to 18 residues. CDR1 MGHDK and CDR2 SYGVNS come from the germline V gene. The CDR3 DNA reads TGTGCTGGCCGTCCACAGGTTCTCAGGGAAAAGTTGTCCTACGAGCGGTACTTC. Translated: CAGRPQVLREKLSYERYF.

The chain carries TRBV7-2 and TRBJ1-5; 7 bases map to TRBD1. The junction had 7 bases not matched to a gene; V was cut back by 5 bases and J by 6 bases. CDR1 and CDR2 from the germline V gene are SGHTA and FQGNSA. This CDR3 is 14 amino acids long. The CDR3 loop is CASSHIQGIQPQHF. The CDR3 nucleotides read TGTGCCAGCAGCCATATACAGGGGATTCAGCCCCAGCATTTT.

The chain carries TRBV7-9 and TRBJ2-2; 13 nucleotides line up with TRBD2. The CDR3 sequence is 16 residues long. V trimming: 6 bases; J trimming: 7 bases; junction bases outside the gene matches: 8. Germline V gene lookup returns CDR1 SEHNR and CDR2 FQNEAQ (reference sequence). The CDR3 region has the DNA TGTGCCAGCAGTTCACTAGCGGGAGGGCCGGACGGGGAGCTGTTTTTT. Translating gives CASSSLAGGPDGELFF.

The chain joins TRBV7-9 to TRBJ2-5, with 8 bases that match TRBD1. Germline trimming cut 5 bases from V and 5 bases from J; bases unmatched to any gene: 13. The CDR3 is 16 residues long. Germline lookup yields CDR1 SEHNR and CDR2 FQNEAQ (reference sequence). The CDR3 nucleotides read TGTGCCAGCAGCCAGACAGGGGTGAGGGAGTATGAGACCCAGTACTTC. It encodes CASSQTGVREYETQYF.

In its sample, this clonotype was seen many times. The rearrangement uses TRBV7-3 and TRBJ2-7, with TRBD1 identical over 8 bases. Germline V gene lookup returns CDR1 SGHTA and CDR2 FQGTGA. This CDR3 is 15 amino acids long. Germline trimming cut 2 bases from V and 0 bases from J; bases unmatched to any gene: 3. The CDR3 region has the DNA TGTGCCAGCAGCTTAGGGACAGGCCTCTCCTACGAGCAGTACTTC. This codes for CASSLGTGLSYEQYF.

The chain recombines TRBV25-1 with TRBJ1-1, with D possibly being TRBD1 (5 bases). The CDR3 is made up of 15 amino acids. Germline V gives CDR1 MGHDK, CDR2 SYGVNS. Trimming cost V 4 bases and J 1 base, with 13 bases left between them. The CDR3: CASSGTGGENTEAFF. CDR3 DNA: TGTGCCAGCAGTGGGACGGGGGGGGAGAACACTGAAGCTTTCTTT.

A few counts support this clonotype. V usage is TRBV19 and J usage is TRBJ2-7, with 8 bases lining up with TRBD1. Per germline, CDR1 LNHDA and CDR2 SQIVND (reference sequence). The V gene end was trimmed by 3 bases and the J gene end by 3 bases; junction bases not matched to a gene: 1. CDR3 length: 13 amino acids. CDR3 nucleotides: TGTGCCAGTAGTATTACAGGGGGCTACGAGCAGTACTTC. It translates to CASSITGGYEQYF.

The genes are TRBV7-2 and TRBJ2-7, with a possible D match to TRBD2 (6 bases). V lost 5 bases and J lost 0, with 20 bases in between. CDR3 size: 17 residues. Germline values: CDR1 SGHTA, CDR2 FQGNSA. The CDR3: CASSRGWGSGHSYEQYF. The CDR3 DNA follows: TGTGCCAGCAGCCGAGGGTGGGGTAGCGGCCACTCCTACGAGCAGTACTTC.

V is TRBV5-8 and J is TRBJ1-2, with D perhaps matching TRBD1 (5 bases). This CDR3 is 15 amino acids long. Trimming pared 4 bases from V and 1 base from J, leaving 14 bases between. Germline V gives CDR1 SGHTS, CDR2 YDEGEE. CDR3 protein: CASSPSGGINYGYTF. DNA for the CDR3: TGTGCCAGCAGCCCGTCGGGGGGGATTAACTATGGCTACACCTTC.

DNA for the CDR3: TGTGCCAGCAGCTCGTCGGGGGAGACTGAAGCTTTCTTT. Protein: CASSSSGETEAFF. The chain recombines TRBV7-9 with TRBJ1-1, with a tentative D call TRBD1 (5 bases). The V gene's germline CDR1 is SEHNR and CDR2 FQNEAQ (reference sequence). Trimming cost V 4 bases and J 5 bases, with 11 bases left between them. This CDR3 region has 13 residues.

J is TRBJ1-4 and V is TRBV2, with D hard to call. The ends were cut back, 4 bases at V and 11 bases at J, with 14 bases in the middle. Germline CDR1 is SNHLY and CDR2 is FYNNEI. The CDR3 contains 13 residues. The CDR3 is CASSAELVGKLFF. The CDR3 DNA sequence: TGTGCCAGCAGTGCGGAACTGGTCGGGAAACTGTTTTTT.

This chain joins TRBV25-1 and TRBJ1-2, with a tentative D call TRBD1 (5 bases). V lost 0 bases and J 6 bases, leaving 11 bases between the germline ends. CDR1 and CDR2 from the germline V gene are MGHDK and SYGVNS. The CDR3 has 14 amino acids. The CDR3 region is CASSEYGRGDGYTF. The CDR3 DNA reads TGTGCCAGCAGTGAATATGGGCGGGGGGATGGCTACACCTTC.

The chain joins TRBV14 to TRBJ2-7; maybe TRBD2 (5 bases). The CDR3 contains 15 residues. V gave up 3 bases and J gave up 3 bases, with 15 bases separating them. Germline assignment: CDR1 SGHDN and CDR2 FVKESK. The CDR3 region has the DNA TGTGCCAGCAGCCATGAGCGAGGGCAGTACTACGAGCAGTACTTC. As protein: CASSHERGQYYEQYF.

The sample holds a few counts of this clonotype. The chain links TRBV13 to TRBJ1-1, with D unresolved. CDR3 length equals 13 residues. Per germline, CDR1 PRHDT and CDR2 FYEKMQ (reference sequence). Deletions cut 10 bases from V and 6 bases from J, with 18 bases between. The CDR3 DNA follows: TGTGCCACGTTTGCCCCGTCGGACGCTGAAGCTTTCTTT. It codes for CATFAPSDAEAFF.

This sequence joins TRBV29-1 and TRBJ2-7; D gene uncertain. The CDR3 runs to 14 residues. V was shortened by 4 bases and J by 0 bases, with 13 bases between the two germline ends. Germline V CDR1 and CDR2: SQVTM, ANQGSEA. The CDR3 here is CSVVVASYSYEQYF. CDR3 DNA: TGCAGCGTTGTAGTCGCCAGTTACTCCTACGAGCAGTACTTC.